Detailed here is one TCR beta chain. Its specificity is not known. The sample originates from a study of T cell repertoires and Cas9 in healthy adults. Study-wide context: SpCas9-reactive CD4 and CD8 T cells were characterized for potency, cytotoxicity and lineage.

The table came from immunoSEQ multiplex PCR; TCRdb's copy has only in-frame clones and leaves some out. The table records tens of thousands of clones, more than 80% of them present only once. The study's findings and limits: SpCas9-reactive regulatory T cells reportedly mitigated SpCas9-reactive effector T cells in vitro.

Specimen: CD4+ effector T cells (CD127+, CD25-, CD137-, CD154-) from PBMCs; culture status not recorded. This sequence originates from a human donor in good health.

CDR3 protein: CASSLFWGQTTTNEKLFF. Written as DNA, the CDR3 is TGTGCCAGCAGTTTATTTTGGGGACAAACCACAACTAATGAAAAACTGTTTTTT. The chain joins TRBV28 to TRBJ1-4, with a tentative D call TRBD1 (6 bases). Trimming took 1 base from V and 0 from J, leaving 15 bases between them. This CDR3 spans 18 amino acids. CDR1 MDHEN and CDR2 SYDVKM come from the germline V gene.